This record concerns one T cell receptor (beta chain) sequence. The antigen remains undetermined. The data originate from a study of vaccination effects on CD4 cells after COVID-19. This CDR3 comprises 13 residues. From germline, CDR1 is MRHNA and CDR2 SNTAGT. Trimming shortened V by 3 bases and J by 7 bases, and 10 bases separated the two germline ends. TCRdb keeps only in-frame clones here, not all; method: immunoSEQ multiplex PCR. The repertoire holds roughly 61,000 clones, roughly 76% seen once, with more than 2% in the top ten. Viral peptide pools were used in the ViraFEST assay to expand antigen-specific CD4+ T cells, and sequencing came afterward. A 10-day culture period preceded the isolation of CD4+ T cells. It was with about 10 IU/ml IL-2 and about 9.2 ug/ml peptides that two million PBMC per well were cultured. Replacing half the medium with IL-2 medium was done on days 3 and 7.

The chain joins TRBV6-4 to TRBJ2-4; possible D gene TRBD1, 6 bases. The sequenced sample was CD4+ T cells from PBMCs cultured with HCoV-229E spike peptides, obtained before COVID-19 vaccination. This sequence was found in a human donor who received a COVID-19 vaccine. The CDR3 coding sequence is TGTGCCAGCAGTGATCGTACAGGGAACATTCAGTACTTC. It encodes CASSDRTGNIQYF.